A selection of T cell receptor beta chains follows, all from one sample in a study of cytomegalovirus exposure and HLA in healthy donors. TCRdb keeps only in-frame clones here, not all; method: immunoSEQ multiplex PCR. The sample consists of fewer than 110,000 clones, 81% of them appearing once. Sequenced: PBMCs. These receptors originate from a man aged 25 to 40 in good health and CMV-seronegative. CDR3s include the opening cysteine and the closing phenylalanine or tryptophan. D genes are given only for firm matches. The listing skips clone size in some rows; elsewhere it reads once, few, many or a size class.

. . TRBJ1-3 TRBV30 TGTGCCTGGAAACGTTCGCCTCTGAGCAACACCATATATTTT CAWKRSPLSNTIYF
. . TRBJ1-2 TRBV6-5 TGTGCCAGCAGTTACGCTAGGAGGACAGCCTATGGCTACACCTTC CASSYARRTAYGYTF
. TRBD1 TRBJ1-1 TRBV2 TGTGCCAGGCCAAGACAGGGGAACACTGAAGCTTTCTTT CARPRQGNTEAFF
. . TRBJ1-5 TRBV6-6 TGTGCCAGCAGTTACCCGACAGACAGCAATCAGCCCCAGCATTTT CASSYPTDSNQPQHF
. TRBD2 TRBJ2-5 TRBV7-8 TGTGCCAGCAGCCCGCGGACTAGCCGCGGGACCCAGTACTTC CASSPRTSRGTQYF
few . TRBJ1-6 TRBV6-5 TGTGCCAGCACTGAGGTACAGGGCAATTCACCCCTCCACTTT CASTEVQGNSPLHF
. TRBD1 TRBJ1-5 TRBV9 TGTGCCAGCAGCGAGGGGACAGGGGCCAAGCCCCAGCATTTT CASSEGTGAKPQHF
. . TRBJ1-2 TRBV23-1 TGCGCCAGCAGTCAATCCCTGGCAGACTATGGCTACACCTTC CASSQSLADYGYTF
. . TRBJ2-1 TRBV30 TGTGCCTCCGGGATTCACAATGAGCAGTTCTTC CASGIHNEQFF
. . TRBJ2-1 TRBV30 TGTGCCTGGAGTACAGGACGGACCCTTACCTACAATGAGCAGTTCTTC CAWSTGRTLTYNEQFF
. . TRBJ2-1 TRBV13 TGTGCCAGCAGCGATAGCTCCTACAATGAGCAGTTCTTC CASSDSSYNEQFF
. . TRBJ2-3 TRBV10-3 TGTGCCATCAGTGGTACGGGGACAGATACGCAGTATTTT CAISGTGTDTQYF
. TRBD1 TRBJ1-1 TRBV27 TGTGCCAGCAGTTTCAGGGGGCGGGGTGAAGCTTTCTTT CASSFRGRGEAFF